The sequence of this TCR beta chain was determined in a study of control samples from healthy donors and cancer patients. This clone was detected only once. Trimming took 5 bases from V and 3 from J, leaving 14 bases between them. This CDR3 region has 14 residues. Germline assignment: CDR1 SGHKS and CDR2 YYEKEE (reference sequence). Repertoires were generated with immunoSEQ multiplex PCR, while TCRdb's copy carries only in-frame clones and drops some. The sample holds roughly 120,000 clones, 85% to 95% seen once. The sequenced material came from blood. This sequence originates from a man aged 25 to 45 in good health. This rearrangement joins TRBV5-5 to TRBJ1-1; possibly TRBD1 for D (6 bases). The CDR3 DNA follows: TGTGCCAGCAGGGGCGGGGGGCACCACACTGAAGCTTTCTTT. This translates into CASRGGGHHTEAFF.